The 18 T cell receptor beta chains listed next were all sequenced from one sample in a study of T cell responses to AZD1222 COVID-19 vaccine. TCRdb keeps only in-frame clones here, not all; method: immunoSEQ multiplex PCR. In the table there are more than 110,000 clones, approximately 89% of which are singletons. The specimen comprised peripheral blood, sampled on day 0 of AZD1222 vaccination. These receptors were taken from an adult in good health.

The J gene is TRBJ2-3, the V gene TRBV27; the D gene is possibly TRBD1 (5 bases). V was shortened by 5 bases and J by 2 bases, with 17 bases between the two germline ends. CDR1 and CDR2 from the germline V gene are MNHEY and SMNVEV (reference sequence). The CDR3 totals 16 residues. CDR3 sequence reads: CASSPLGPENTDTQYF. The CDR3 nucleotides read TGTGCCAGCAGTCCTTTGGGGCCTGAGAACACAGATACGCAGTATTTT.

With respect to this clone: Mismatch with germline at one junction end may stem from a read error. This sequence joins TRBV7-8 and TRBJ1-5, with 7 bases identical to TRBD1. Germline CDR1 and CDR2: SGHVS and FQNEAQ. The CDR3 loop spans 16 amino acids. The CDR3 DNA sequence: TGTGCCAGCAGCACCAGACGGGACAGCCGCAACCAGCCCCAGCATTTT. Translation: CASSTRRDSRNQPQHF.

The chain recombines TRBV5-6 with TRBJ1-3; perhaps TRBD1 as D (5 bases). Germline V gives CDR1 SGHDT, CDR2 YYEEEE. The V and J ends lost 1 base and 7 bases respectively, with 9 bases between them. This CDR3 spans 13 amino acids. As DNA, the CDR3 is TGTGCCAGCAGCTTGCCAGGGTACAACACCATATATTTT. This codes for CASSLPGYNTIYF.

The chain couples TRBV7-2 to TRBJ1-1; a possible D gene is TRBD1 (5 bases). Per germline, CDR1 SGHTA and CDR2 FQGNSA. There are 13 residues in the CDR3. V lost 6 bases, J lost 2 bases, and 10 bases lay in between. The CDR3 loop reads CASRPGLNTEAFF. As DNA, the CDR3 is TGTGCCAGCAGGCCGGGACTTAACACTGAAGCTTTCTTT.

Of note for this clone: The germline gene is not matched at one end of the junction; a read error may be the cause. The V call is TRBV7-7, the J call TRBJ2-1, with 13 bases matching TRBD2. This CDR3 region has 16 residues. The V gene's germline CDR1 is SSHAT and CDR2 FNYEAQ (reference sequence). The CDR3 protein is CASSGQLAGGLDEQFF. The CDR3 bases are TGTGCTAGCAGCGGTCAACTAGCGGGGGGGCTGGATGAGCAGTTCTTC.

This clone was counted a single time. The rearrangement links TRBV5-4 to TRBJ2-3, with TRBD2 matching over 8 bases. Germline V gene data show CDR1 as SGHNT and CDR2 as YYREEE (reference sequence). The CDR3 is made up of 15 amino acids. After removal of 3 bases from V and 2 bases from J, the junction contained 5 bases not matched to a gene. CDR3 sequence reads: CASSSFGRATDTQYF. CDR3 sequence (DNA): TGTGCCAGCAGCTCATTCGGGAGGGCCACAGATACGCAGTATTTT.

The chain uses TRBV12-3 or TRBV12-4 and TRBJ2-5; 8 bases match TRBD2. Trimming at V came to 6 bases and at J to 3 bases, leaving 3 bases not matched to a gene. The CDR3 covers 13 residues. CDR3 bases: TGTGCCAGCAGCCGGGGGGGGGAAGAGACCCAGTACTTC. Translation: CASSRGGEETQYF.

J is TRBJ1-1 and V is TRBV3-1 (or the pseudogene TRBV3-2); D unresolved. V was pared by 0 bases and J by 5 bases, with 13 bases between. Germline loops: CDR1 LGHDT, CDR2 YNNKEL (reference sequence). The CDR3 spans 15 residues. CDR3 sequence: CASSQDRLPHTEAFF. CDR3 nucleotides: TGTGCCAGCAGCCAAGACCGGCTACCACATACTGAAGCTTTCTTT.

The CDR3 reads CASSAGLAGGPVKQFF. The CDR3 DNA reads as TGTGCCAGCAGCGCAGGACTAGCGGGGGGCCCAGTGAAGCAGTTCTTC. V gene TRBV11-2 combines with J gene TRBJ2-1, with TRBD2 matching over 14 bases. From germline, CDR1 is SGHAT and CDR2 FQNNGV. This CDR3 is 16 amino acids long. After removal of 5 bases from V and 11 bases from J, the junction contained 11 bases not matched to a gene. The complete variable domain, with remaining parts taken from reference TRBV11-2 and TRBJ2-1, reads EAGVAQSPRYKIIEKRQSVAFWCNPISGHATLYWYQQILGQGPKLLIQFQNNGVVDDSQLPKDRFSAERLKGVDSTLKIQPAKLEDSAVYLCASSAGLAGGPVKQFFGPGTRLTVL.

V and J are TRBV20-1 and TRBJ1-5, with 7 bases lining up with TRBD1. This CDR3 contains 15 residues. Losses at the gene ends were 3 bases for V and 0 bases for J; bases not matched to a gene: 5. CDR1 is DFQATT and CDR2 is SNEGSKA in the germline V gene (reference sequence). The chain's CDR3 is CSASTGANSNQPQHF. DNA for the CDR3: TGCAGTGCTAGTACAGGGGCAAATAGCAATCAGCCCCAGCATTTT.

V is TRBV27 and J is TRBJ2-5, with 8 bases identical to TRBD1. V shed 5 bases and J 5 bases; nucleotides not matched to a gene: 7. Germline CDR1 MNHEY, CDR2 SMNVEV (reference sequence). This CDR3 has 14 amino acids. The CDR3: CASSPRGRRETQYF. For the CDR3, the DNA is TGTGCCAGCAGTCCCAGGGGGCGCCGGGAGACCCAGTACTTC.

This clone was seen a handful of times. The genes are TRBV3-1 (or the pseudogene TRBV3-2) and TRBJ2-1, with TRBD2 matching 9 bases. The V segment lost 4 bases and the J segment 2 bases; nucleotides outside the gene matches: 6. The CDR3 runs 16 residues. Germline lookup yields CDR1 LGHDT and CDR2 YNNKEL (reference sequence). CDR3 bases: TGTGCCAGCAGCCTTCCGGCGGGGGGGCCCTACAATGAGCAGTTCTTC. Protein product: CASSLPAGGPYNEQFF.

This clone occurred a few times. V usage is TRBV4-2 and J usage is TRBJ1-3, with unresolved D. The CDR3 length is 20 residues. CDR1 is LGHNA and CDR2 is YNFKEQ in the germline V gene. Trimming shortened V by 3 bases and J by 0 bases, and 24 bases separated the two germline ends. CDR3 sequence: CASSQRSTGVPLGSGNTIYF. The DNA for the CDR3 is TGTGCCAGCAGCCAGCGCTCTACCGGAGTACCCCTCGGCTCTGGAAACACCATATATTTT.

The rearrangement joins TRBV30 to TRBJ2-1; D gene uncertain. The CDR3 has 11 amino acids. The V end lost 2 bases, the J end lost 7 bases, and 6 bases lay between the germline ends. Germline lookup yields CDR1 GTSNPN and CDR2 SVGIG (reference sequence). For the CDR3, the DNA is TGTGCCTGGAGTAGGATAAATGAGCAGTTCTTC. It specifies CAWSRINEQFF.

This chain links TRBV10-2 with TRBJ2-7; D uncertain. CDR1 and CDR2 (germline): WSHSY, SAAADI. V gave up 5 bases and J gave up 0 bases, with 8 bases separating them. CDR3 size: 13 residues. The CDR3 here is CASSSQSSYEQYF. Written as DNA, the CDR3 is TGCGCCAGCAGTTCACAGAGCTCCTACGAGCAGTACTTC.

Only one count was recorded for this clone. V and J are TRBV27 and TRBJ2-3; D is possibly TRBD1 or TRBD2 (5 bases each). Germline CDR1 MNHEY, CDR2 SMNVEV (reference sequence). The V gene lost 5 bases and the J gene lost 4 bases, with 13 bases spanning the gap. This CDR3 is built from 14 residues. CDR3 loop: CASSIRPGPDTQYF. CDR3 nucleotide sequence: TGTGCCAGCAGTATACGACCGGGGCCAGATACGCAGTATTTT.

The chain recombines TRBV28 with TRBJ1-1; 7 bases agree with TRBD1. Germline CDR1 MDHEN, CDR2 SYDVKM. The CDR3 spans 14 residues. V was pared by 9 bases and J by 4 bases, with 11 bases of the junction left unmatched. CDR3 amino acids: CASIDRERGTEAFF. In DNA form, the CDR3 reads TGTGCCAGTATCGACAGGGAGCGGGGCACTGAAGCTTTCTTT. Supplemented by reference TRBV28 and TRBJ1-1, the full variable domain reads DVKVTQSSRYLVKRTGEKVFLECVQDMDHENMFWYRQDPGLGLRLIYFSYDVKMKEKGDIPEGYSVSREKKERFSLILESASTNQTSMYLCASIDRERGTEAFFGQGTRLTVV.

This chain links TRBV7-2 with TRBJ2-2; 8 bases line up with TRBD2. The CDR3 runs to 16 residues. The germline V gene has CDR1 SGHTA and CDR2 FQGNSA. The junction had 8 bases not matched to a gene; V was cut back by 5 bases and J by 3 bases. This chain's CDR3 is CASSPGLVIYTGELFF. The CDR3 bases are TGTGCCAGCAGCCCGGGACTAGTTATTTACACCGGGGAGCTGTTTTTT.